The 25 T cell receptor beta chains in this list originate from one sample, sequenced in a study of T cell responses to AZD1222 COVID-19 vaccine. The data were produced by immunoSEQ multiplex PCR, yet TCRdb's version contains in-frame clones alone and is incomplete. The table includes roughly 120,000 clones, about 92% detected once. The input for sequencing was peripheral blood, taken on day 0 of AZD1222 vaccination. These receptors came from an adult in good health.

This clone was picked up one time. The rearrangement uses TRBV11-2 and TRBJ2-7, with a tentative D call TRBD1 (5 bases). CDR3 length: 15 residues. Trimming took 6 bases from V and 0 from J, leaving 15 bases between them. The germline CDR1 and CDR2 sequences are SGHAT and FQNNGV. The CDR3 loop reads CASRSPGSPSYEQYF. The CDR3 DNA reads TGTGCCAGCAGATCCCCAGGGTCCCCCTCCTACGAGCAGTACTTC.

The chain recombines TRBV5-4 with TRBJ2-2; 13 nucleotides agree with TRBD2. This CDR3 comprises 16 residues. The ends lost 5 bases at V and 3 bases at J; junction bases unmatched: 4. Germline CDR1 SGHNT, CDR2 YYREEE (reference sequence). The CDR3 spells CASRFGLAGDTGELFF. In DNA, the CDR3 is TGTGCCAGCAGATTCGGACTAGCGGGAGACACCGGGGAGCTGTTTTTT.

V is TRBV2 and J is TRBJ2-3; D remains ambiguous. The CDR3 has 12 residues. V was trimmed by 6 bases and J by 8 bases, leaving 12 bases between them. Germline CDR1 reads SNHLY; CDR2 reads FYNNEI. The CDR3 spells CASRPALGTQYF. CDR3 bases: TGTGCCAGCAGGCCCGCTCTGGGTACGCAGTATTTT.

The chain is built from TRBV28 and TRBJ1-2; D might be TRBD1 (6 bases). Trimming removed 5 bases at V and 4 bases at J, with 20 bases between. CDR3 size: 16 residues. Germline values: CDR1 MDHEN, CDR2 SYDVKM. CDR3 protein: CASSLQSGTTGYGYTF. DNA for the CDR3: TGTGCCAGCAGTCTTCAATCCGGGACGACAGGCTATGGCTACACCTTC.

The V and J genes are TRBV6-5 and TRBJ1-2, with TRBD1 matching over 9 bases. The germline gives CDR1 MNHEY, CDR2 SVGAGI. The CDR3 spans 14 residues. J gave up 4 bases and V 5 bases, and 5 bases lay outside the gene matches. This chain's CDR3 is CASSTDRGSYGYTF. The DNA for the CDR3 is TGTGCCAGCAGTACGGACAGGGGTAGCTATGGCTACACCTTC.

The V gene is TRBV5-5, the J gene TRBJ2-2; D not certain. The CDR3 runs to 11 residues. Deletions cut 0 bases from V and 9 bases from J, with 3 bases between. Germline values: CDR1 SGHKS, CDR2 YYEKEE (reference sequence). Here the CDR3 DNA reads TGTGCCAGCAGCTTGGTTAGGGAGCTGTTTTTT. Its protein product is CASSLVRELFF.

This chain links TRBV4-1 with TRBJ2-5, with D unclear. This CDR3 is built from 13 residues. CDR1 and CDR2 from the germline V gene are MGHRA and YSYEKL. V gave up 2 bases and J gave up 4 bases, with 8 bases separating them. CDR3 sequence reads: CASSQWQAETQYF. The DNA for the CDR3 is TGCGCCAGCAGCCAATGGCAGGCAGAGACCCAGTACTTC.

This clone came up a few times. The chain uses TRBV6-1 and TRBJ2-3, with TRBD2 matching over 8 bases. The CDR3 covers 15 residues. Trimming removed 0 bases from V and 4 bases from J; junction bases left unmatched: 3. In germline, CDR1 is MNHNS, CDR2 SASEGT. CDR3: CASSEAAGEADTQYF. The CDR3 coding sequence is TGTGCCAGCAGTGAAGCAGCGGGAGAGGCAGATACGCAGTATTTT.

V gene TRBV29-1 combines with J gene TRBJ1-4; 9 positions agree with TRBD1. This CDR3 contains 17 residues. With V trimmed by 4 bases and J by 3 bases, 12 bases remained unmatched. Germline V CDR1 and CDR2: SQVTM, ANQGSEA. CDR3 amino acids: CSVGGQGRPGANEKLFF. The CDR3 DNA follows: TGCAGCGTTGGGGGACAGGGACGGCCCGGCGCTAATGAAAAACTGTTTTTT.

The rearrangement joins TRBV5-1 to TRBJ1-6; D call uncertain. Per germline, CDR1 SGHRS and CDR2 YFSETQ. V dropped 4 bases and J dropped 14 bases, with 13 bases sitting between them. The CDR3 spans 12 residues. CDR3 amino acids: CASSTTQSALHF. In DNA form, the CDR3 reads TGCGCCAGCAGCACCACACAGTCAGCCCTCCACTTT.

This sequence joins TRBV6-5 and TRBJ2-7, with D perhaps TRBD1 (6 bases). The CDR3 runs 11 residues. V lost 5 bases to trimming and J lost 6 bases, with 8 bases between them. Germline CDR1 reads MNHEY; CDR2 reads SVGAGI. Here the CDR3 reads CASSQGFEQYF. The CDR3, as DNA: TGTGCCAGCAGTCAGGGGTTCGAGCAGTACTTC.

The genes are TRBV28 and TRBJ2-7; TRBD1 agrees at 7 bases. Germline V gives CDR1 MDHEN, CDR2 SYDVKM. This CDR3 is 14 amino acids long. The V and J ends lost 8 bases and 2 bases, in that order; junction bases with no gene match: 9. The CDR3 DNA reads TGTGCCAGCGTTCCGGGACAGCCTACCTACGAGCAGTACTTC. This gives the protein CASVPGQPTYEQYF.

The gene calls are TRBV28 and TRBJ1-3; D remains ambiguous. The V gene's germline CDR1 is MDHEN and CDR2 SYDVKM. The CDR3 is 15 residues long. Trimming removed 6 bases at V and 3 bases at J, with 15 bases between. CDR3: CASSLQALRGNTIYF. CDR3 coding DNA: TGTGCCAGCAGCCTCCAAGCCCTTCGTGGAAACACCATATATTTT.

V usage is TRBV5-1 and J usage is TRBJ2-7; TRBD2 aligns across 8 bases. The V and J ends lost 2 bases and 2 bases, in that order; junction bases with no gene match: 3. Germline CDR1 SGHRS, CDR2 YFSETQ. The CDR3 is 14 residues long. DNA of the CDR3: TGCGCCAGCAGCTTAACTAGCGGCACCTACGAGCAGTACTTC. This encodes CASSLTSGTYEQYF.

This chain links TRBV2 with TRBJ1-5; no reliable D call. Between the trimmed V and J ends, which lost 2 bases and 6 bases, there was a span of 20 bases. CDR1 and CDR2 (germline): SNHLY, FYNNEI. The CDR3 runs to 17 residues. In DNA form, the CDR3 reads TGTGCCAGCAGTGAAAGAGTAGGGCCGATCCTCAGTCAGCCCCAGCATTTT. It translates to CASSERVGPILSQPQHF.

The V call is TRBV29-1, the J call TRBJ2-3; TRBD2 aligns across 7 bases. Germline CDR1 SQVTM, CDR2 ANQGSEA. The V segment lost 7 bases and the J segment 1 base; nucleotides outside the gene matches: 5. The CDR3 is 13 residues long. For the CDR3, the DNA is TGCAGCGCGTTAACTAGCGGCACAGATACGCAGTATTTT. Amino acid sequence: CSALTSGTDTQYF.

This chain joins TRBV2 and TRBJ2-7; D possibly uses TRBD1 or TRBD2 (5 bases each). This CDR3 has 14 residues. V lost 7 bases and J lost 4, with 17 bases in between. Germline values: CDR1 SNHLY, CDR2 FYNNEI. CDR3 sequence: CASKIGATRYEQYF. CDR3 bases: TGTGCCAGCAAAATCGGGGCCACCCGTTACGAGCAGTACTTC.

V usage is TRBV10-3 and J usage is TRBJ2-1; no reliable D call. The V end was cut by 8 bases, the J end by 5 bases, with 10 bases between. Germline CDR1 ENHRY, CDR2 SYGVKD. The CDR3 spans 12 residues. The CDR3 sequence is CAIENGDNEQFF. For the CDR3, the DNA is TGTGCCATCGAGAACGGAGACAATGAGCAGTTCTTC.

The chain has TRBV7-9 and TRBJ2-5; 12 nucleotides agree with TRBD2. V was pared by 5 bases and J by 5 bases, with 12 bases of the junction left unmatched. The length of the CDR3 is 17 residues. Germline V gene data show CDR1 as SEHNR and CDR2 as FQNEAQ (reference sequence). CDR3 sequence: CASSRGLAGTTGETQYF. Written as DNA, the CDR3 is TGTGCCAGCAGCCGAGGACTAGCGGGGACCACTGGTGAGACCCAGTACTTC. Full variable domain (missing parts from reference TRBV7-9 and TRBJ2-5): DTGVSQNPRHKITKRGQNVTFRCDPISEHNRLYWYRQTLGQGPEFLTYFQNEAQLEKSRLLSDRFSAERPKGSFSTLEIQRTEQGDSAMYLCASSRGLAGTTGETQYFGPGTRLLVL.

A single count supports this clone. The rearrangement uses TRBV6-5 and TRBJ1-5; 9 positions agree with TRBD1. V lost 6 bases and J lost 7; bases outside the gene matches: 1. The CDR3 is 12 residues long. Germline V gene sequence: CDR1 MNHEY, CDR2 SVGAGI. The CDR3 reads CASRGQGQPQHF. The CDR3 nucleotides are TGTGCCAGCAGGGGACAGGGACAGCCCCAGCATTTT.

This clone has a single count. The chain employs TRBV10-2 and TRBJ1-4, with D unclear. Trimming removed 6 bases at V and 8 bases at J, with 13 bases between. Germline V gene data show CDR1 as WSHSY and CDR2 as SAAADI. The CDR3 totals 13 residues. The CDR3 nucleotides read TGCGCCAGCAGCCCTCGAGCAGTCGAAAAACTGTTTTTT. Its translation: CASSPRAVEKLFF.

The chain uses TRBV5-4 and TRBJ1-2, with D unclear. The CDR3 contains 13 residues. The ends were cut back, 2 bases at V and 8 bases at J, with 13 bases in the middle. CDR1 is SGHNT and CDR2 is YYREEE in the germline V gene (reference sequence). CDR3 in DNA: TGTGCCAGCAGCTTAGGCGGGCTTGGCGGCTACACCTTC. The encoded protein is CASSLGGLGGYTF. The full variable domain, completed using reference TRBV5-4 and TRBJ1-2, is ETGVTQSPTHLIKTRGQQVTLRCSSQSGHNTVSWYQQALGQGPQFIFQYYREEENGRGNFPPRFSGLQFPNYSSELNVNALELDDSALYLCASSLGGLGGYTFGSGTRLTVV.

In the case of this clone: The DNA is omitted, as the CDR3 cannot be located on it reliably, and the CDR3 follows TCRdb's listing. The chain employs TRBV28 and TRBJ1-3; the D call of TRBD1 is as the table states it, not checked on the DNA. Germline CDR1 MDHEN, CDR2 SYDVKM. With termini counted, the CDR3 has 14 amino acids. CDR3: CASIRARARNTIYF.

The chain employs TRBV3-1 (or the pseudogene TRBV3-2) and TRBJ2-1; D unresolved. CDR3 length: 17 amino acids. V lost 4 bases and J lost 0, with 16 bases in between. Germline values: CDR1 LGHDT, CDR2 YNNKEL (reference sequence). CDR3 sequence reads: CASSLDFLGSSYNEQFF. CDR3 nucleotide sequence: TGTGCCAGCAGCCTTGACTTTCTCGGAAGCTCCTACAATGAGCAGTTCTTC.

This chain joins TRBV20-1 and TRBJ2-6; the D is unclear. Germline assignment: CDR1 DFQATT and CDR2 SNEGSKA (reference sequence). The CDR3 covers 14 residues. Trimming left V 3 bases short and J 0 bases short, with 6 bases between. The CDR3 bases are TGCAGTGCTAGTTATAGCTCTGGGGCCAACGTCCTGACTTTC. Its translation is CSASYSSGANVLTF.